This TCR beta chain was captured by sequencing in a study of shared clonotypes between healthy human individuals. Investigators divided CD4+ cells into CD45RA+ naive and CD45RA-negative memory subsets. Germline lookup yields CDR1 SGHTS and CDR2 YDEGEE. The V end was cut by 3 bases, the J end by 0 bases, with 11 bases between. The CDR3 sequence is 15 residues long. In replicate PCRs of sorted subsets, around 0.2 ug DNA, approximately 30,000 T cell genomes, was used. Using immunoSEQ multiplex PCR, the repertoire was profiled, and TCRdb retains in-frame clones only, with some absent. The data hold some 350,000 clones, with approximately 79% observed a single time.

The sequence came from a man younger than 45 in good health. The chain uses TRBV5-8 and TRBJ2-3, with D tentatively TRBD1 (5 bases). The source material was memory CD4+ T cells sorted from blood. Stated subset: CD45RA-negative fraction. CDR3 nucleotides: TGTGCCAGCAGCTCCGACAGTGAAAGCACAGATACGCAGTATTTT. It codes for CASSSDSESTDTQYF. Filled out from reference TRBV5-8 and TRBJ2-3, the complete variable domain reads EAGVTQSPTHLIKTRGQQATLRCSPISGHTSVYWYQQALGLGLQFLLWYDEGEERNRGNFPPRFSGRQFPNYSSELNVNALELEDSALYLCASSSDSESTDTQYFGPGTRLTVL.